The 3 T cell receptor beta chains in this list originate from one sample, sequenced in a study of cytomegalovirus exposure and HLA in healthy donors. The PCR was carried out with 60 Vbeta primers and 13 Jbeta primers. Clones were sequenced by immunoSEQ multiplex PCR, and TCRdb holds only the in-frame ones, with some missing. The sample lists approximately 170,000 clones; approximately 80% were seen once. Material for sequencing was PBMCs. The receptors stem from a male donor in good health and CMV-seronegative.

V usage is TRBV5-4 and J usage is TRBJ1-5; no definite D call. Germline V gene data show CDR1 as SGHNT and CDR2 as YYREEE (reference sequence). The CDR3 has 16 residues. V lost 3 bases to trimming and J lost 0 bases, with 13 bases between them. CDR3 sequence: CASSSGPPRSNQPQHF. In nucleotides, the CDR3 is TGTGCCAGCAGCTCTGGGCCTCCCCGTAGCAATCAGCCCCAGCATTTT.

V gene TRBV5-1 combines with J gene TRBJ2-2, with TRBD1 identical over 7 bases. The CDR3 is made up of 15 amino acids. The V gene's germline CDR1 is SGHRS and CDR2 YFSETQ. V gave up 3 bases and J gave up 3 bases; unmatched junction bases: 5. The CDR3, as DNA: TGCGCCAGCAGCTCCGGGACAGCCTACACCGGGGAGCTGTTTTTT. Protein product: CASSSGTAYTGELFF.

The genes are TRBV7-3 and TRBJ2-3; TRBD1 matches at 10 bases. CDR1 and CDR2 from the germline V gene are SGHTA and FQGTGA. Trimming cost V 5 bases and J 2 bases; bases outside gene matches: 13. This CDR3 contains 18 residues. The CDR3: CASSAYTPGQGPTDTQYF. The CDR3, as DNA: TGTGCCAGCAGCGCATACACGCCGGGACAGGGGCCCACAGATACGCAGTATTTT. The full variable domain, in which reference TRBV7-3 and TRBJ2-3 provide the parts outside the CDR3, is GAGVSQTPSNKVTEKGKYVELRCDPISGHTALYWYRQSLGQGPEFLIYFQGTGAADDSGLPNDRFFAVRPEGSVSTLKIQRTERGDSAVYLCASSAYTPGQGPTDTQYFGPGTRLTVL.